The 20 T cell receptor beta chains below all came from one sample that was sequenced in a study of blood T cell repertoires in COVID-19 (dated by TCRdb to the early 2020s). Libraries were made using the immunoSEQ multiplex PCR assay. This immuneACCESS table, as held by TCRdb, lists in-frame sequences with V and J called but not all clones. Of the missing ones, under half trace to an unresolved V gene in checked studies; the others have no known cause. The table for this sample lists about 71,000 clones; roughly 80% of them were counted only once. Of the sample, roughly 13% is held by the ten largest clones. What was sequenced was peripheral blood. The source of these receptors is a woman over 75 with acute or convalescent COVID-19.

This clone was seen just once. The chain carries TRBV9 and TRBJ1-2, with a weak D call TRBD1 (5 bases). Per the germline V gene, CDR1 is SGDLS and CDR2 is YYNGEE. The CDR3 runs to 13 residues. With 4 bases removed from V and 8 bases from J, the gap between germline ends came to 15 bases. The CDR3 here is CASSLGEDGGYTF. CDR3 coding DNA: TGTGCCAGCAGCCTAGGGGAGGATGGGGGCTACACCTTC.

The rearrangement links TRBV3-1 (or the pseudogene TRBV3-2) to TRBJ1-1; 8 bases align to TRBD1. Germline CDR1 LGHDT, CDR2 YNNKEL (reference sequence). Germline trimming cut 0 bases from V and 6 bases from J; bases unmatched to any gene: 6. The CDR3 loop spans 15 amino acids. The CDR3 spells CASSQDRGRFPEAFF. The CDR3 region has the DNA TGTGCCAGCAGCCAAGACAGGGGGCGATTCCCTGAAGCTTTCTTT.

The chain couples TRBV6-5 to TRBJ2-3; TRBD2 matches 7 bases. CDR3 length equals 15 residues. J gave up 6 bases and V 7 bases, and 13 bases lay outside the gene matches. CDR1 and CDR2 from the germline V gene are MNHEY and SVGAGI. The CDR3 DNA follows: TGTGCCAGCACCAACGAGGGCGGGAGAGGGGATACGCAGTATTTT. Amino acids: CASTNEGGRGDTQYF.

The J gene is TRBJ2-5, the V gene TRBV6-5, with D possibly being TRBD2 (6 bases). The assigned J gene may be wrong: the sequence end matches TRBJ2-7 better. CDR1 is MNHEY, CDR2 SVGAGI, per germline. This CDR3 region has 13 residues. CDR3 amino acids: CASGLAADYEQYF. CDR3 DNA: TGTGCCAGCGGTTTAGCGGCAGACTACGAGCAGTACTTC.

The chain combines TRBV10-3 with TRBJ2-3, with 7 positions matching TRBD1. The CDR3 is 15 residues long. Germline V gives CDR1 ENHRY, CDR2 SYGVKD. The trim removed 2 bases at V and 5 bases at J, leaving 7 bases unmatched. In DNA, the CDR3 is TGTGCCATCAGTGAGGGGCAGGGGGTAGGAGATACGCAGTATTTT. This encodes CAISEGQGVGDTQYF.

The chain employs TRBV5-1 and TRBJ2-3; weak D call: TRBD1 (6 bases). From germline, CDR1 is SGHRS and CDR2 YFSETQ. There are 14 residues in the CDR3. V dropped 2 bases and J dropped 4 bases, with 11 bases sitting between them. CDR3 sequence reads: CASSLRQVADTQYF. The CDR3 DNA follows: TGCGCCAGCAGCTTAAGACAGGTCGCAGATACGCAGTATTTT.

The chain uses TRBV4-1 and TRBJ2-1; 12 nucleotides match TRBD2. This CDR3 region has 18 residues. V shed 0 bases and J 8 bases; nucleotides not matched to a gene: 11. Germline V gene data show CDR1 as MGHRA and CDR2 as YSYEKL. The CDR3 DNA reads as TGCGCCAGCAGCCAAGATTCCGGACTAGCGGGACCCGGGGATGAGCAGTTCTTC. It translates to CASSQDSGLAGPGDEQFF.

This clone appeared a single time. CDR3 region: CASRYGTGGNTIYF. DNA for the CDR3: TGTGCCAGCAGATACGGGACAGGGGGAAACACCATATATTTT. The chain carries TRBV6-5 and TRBJ1-3; 9 positions agree with TRBD1. Looked up from germline, CDR1 is MNHEY and CDR2 is SVGAGI. The CDR3 consists of 14 residues. J lost 4 bases, V lost 6 bases, and 4 bases had no gene match.

V is TRBV6-2 or TRBV6-3 and J is TRBJ2-5, with D possibly TRBD1 on 6 matching bases. The CDR3 loop spans 14 amino acids. V was shortened by 4 bases and J by 5 bases, with 14 bases between the two germline ends. The germline V gene has CDR1 MNHEY and CDR2 SVGEGT. The CDR3, as DNA: TGTGCCAGCAGTTCACAGGGCAAGGGGGAGACCCAGTACTTC. It translates to CASSSQGKGETQYF.

The V call is TRBV5-5, the J call TRBJ2-7; no definite D call. The CDR3 contains 13 residues. The germline V and J ends were trimmed by 0 bases and 3 bases, with 7 bases remaining between them. Per germline, CDR1 SGHKS and CDR2 YYEKEE (reference sequence). CDR3 in amino acids: CASSLVSGYEQYF. The DNA for the CDR3 is TGTGCCAGCAGCTTGGTGTCAGGCTACGAGCAGTACTTC.

This chain uses TRBV6-6 with TRBJ1-3; no reliable D call. Per the germline V gene, CDR1 is MNHNY and CDR2 is SVGAGI (reference sequence). The CDR3 extends over 14 amino acids. V was shortened by 6 bases and J by 3 bases, with 12 bases between the two germline ends. CDR3 in DNA: TGTGCCAGCAGGGCCCAGACGGGTGGAAACACCATATATTTT. Translation: CASRAQTGGNTIYF.

The rearrangement uses TRBV6-1 and TRBJ2-7; TRBD1 aligns across 11 bases. V was clipped by 5 bases and J by 3 bases; unmatched bases: 3. The V gene's germline CDR1 is MNHNS and CDR2 SASEGT. CDR3 size: 14 residues. The CDR3: CASSSGQGVYEQYF. The CDR3 nucleotides read TGTGCCAGCAGTTCGGGACAGGGGGTCTACGAGCAGTACTTC.

This chain connects TRBV7-9 to TRBJ2-3; D call uncertain. This CDR3 is built from 13 residues. CDR1 and CDR2 (germline): SEHNR, FQNEAQ (reference sequence). The ends were cut back, 3 bases at V and 3 bases at J, with 7 bases in the middle. Here the CDR3 reads CASSFLGTDTQYF. The CDR3 DNA is TGTGCCAGCAGCTTTCTAGGAACAGATACGCAGTATTTT.

V usage is TRBV5-1 and J usage is TRBJ2-7; D not certain. Germline-derived CDR1 and CDR2 are SGHRS and YFSETQ. CDR3 size: 14 residues. Trimming removed 0 bases at V and 0 bases at J, with 7 bases between. This CDR3 reads CASSLESISYEQYF. In nucleotides, the CDR3 is TGCGCCAGCAGCTTGGAATCTATCTCCTACGAGCAGTACTTC.

J is TRBJ1-5 and V is TRBV19; 7 nucleotides agree with TRBD1. The CDR3 length is 16 residues. J lost 4 bases, V lost 6 bases, and 12 bases had no gene match. Per germline, CDR1 LNHDA and CDR2 SQIVND (reference sequence). CDR3 protein: CASRDPGQRRNQPQHF. The CDR3 DNA sequence: TGTGCCAGTAGGGACCCGGGACAGCGACGTAATCAGCCCCAGCATTTT. The whole variable domain, filled in from reference TRBV19 and TRBJ1-5, reads DGGITQSPKYLFRKEGQNVTLSCEQNLNHDAMYWYRQDPGQGLRLIYYSQIVNDFQKGDIAEGYSVSREKKESFPLTVTSAQKNPTAFYLCASRDPGQRRNQPQHFGDGTRLSIL.

This chain links TRBV10-2 with TRBJ1-1, with D maybe TRBD1 (6 bases). CDR3 size: 12 residues. In germline, CDR1 is WSHSY, CDR2 SAAADI. V was shortened by 8 bases and J by 6 bases, with 13 bases between the two germline ends. CDR3 bases: TGCGCCAGCGGCGGGGGGCCCTCTGAAGCTTTCTTT. The encoded protein is CASGGGPSEAFF.

This chain links TRBV29-1 with TRBJ2-5, with 10 positions matching TRBD2. The ends lost 6 bases at V and 4 bases at J; junction bases unmatched: 8. The CDR3 consists of 14 residues. Germline V CDR1 and CDR2: SQVTM, ANQGSEA. CDR3 residues: CSVGGLAIGETQYF. The CDR3 DNA reads as TGCAGCGTGGGGGGACTAGCGATCGGAGAGACCCAGTACTTC.

This clone was picked up one time. This chain connects TRBV10-2 to TRBJ2-7; 11 bases fit TRBD2. J was trimmed by 7 bases and V by 6 bases; bases with no gene match: 11. The germline V gene has CDR1 WSHSY and CDR2 SAAADI. The CDR3 is 15 amino acids. The CDR3 protein is CASSKRTSGLAEQYF. The DNA for the CDR3 is TGCGCCAGCAGCAAACGGACTAGCGGGTTAGCGGAGCAGTACTTC.

V and J are TRBV3-1 (or the pseudogene TRBV3-2) and TRBJ2-1; a weak D match, TRBD1 (5 bases). CDR1 LGHDT and CDR2 YNNKEL come from the germline V gene (reference sequence). This CDR3 has 13 residues. With 2 bases removed from V and 7 bases from J, the gap between germline ends came to 9 bases. CDR3 in amino acids: CASSQRQRNEQFF. The CDR3 DNA reads TGTGCCAGCAGCCAACGACAGAGAAATGAGCAGTTCTTC.

This clone was observed a few times. J is TRBJ1-1 and V is TRBV6-5, with D tentatively TRBD1 (6 bases). V shed 6 bases and J shed 6 bases, with 17 bases lying between them. The germline V gene has CDR1 MNHEY and CDR2 SVGAGI. This CDR3 comprises 14 residues. In nucleotides, the CDR3 is TGTGCCAGCAGGGCAGGGGACGGGCGCCCTGAAGCTTTCTTT. Its protein product is CASRAGDGRPEAFF.